Presented here are 4 T cell receptor beta chains from one specimen sequenced in a study of blood T cell repertoires in COVID-19. Produced via immunoSEQ multiplex PCR; TCRdb's table is partial and in-frame only. The top ten clones hold roughly 1.2% of a sample with about 210,000 clones, under 95% of them seen once. Sequenced: peripheral blood. These receptors were obtained from a man aged 30 to 45 with acute or convalescent COVID-19.

The gene calls are TRBV27 and TRBJ2-2; 10 positions match TRBD2. This CDR3 is 14 amino acids long. Germline CDR1 reads MNHEY; CDR2 reads SMNVEV (reference sequence). V gave up 8 bases and J gave up 5 bases; unmatched junction bases: 5. The CDR3 DNA reads TGTGCCAGCCGTCTAGCGGGAGTTACCGGGGAGCTGTTTTTT. Encoded protein: CASRLAGVTGELFF.

J is TRBJ2-4 and V is TRBV29-1; D might be TRBD2 (5 bases). The CDR3 is 15 residues long. CDR1 and CDR2 (germline): SQVTM, ANQGSEA. The V and J ends lost 4 bases and 0 bases respectively, with 13 bases between them. CDR3 in amino acids: CSVVGSGLAKNIQYF. The CDR3 DNA follows: TGCAGCGTTGTTGGGAGCGGACTAGCCAAAAACATTCAGTACTTC.

The V call is TRBV6-5, the J call TRBJ1-3, with D possibly being TRBD1 (5 bases). The V end was cut by 8 bases, the J end by 0 bases, with 14 bases between. Germline V gene sequence: CDR1 MNHEY, CDR2 SVGAGI. The CDR3 extends over 15 amino acids. CDR3 DNA: TGTGCCAGCTGGGGCAGGACGAGCTCTGGAAACACCATATATTTT. Amino acid sequence: CASWGRTSSGNTIYF.

The V and J genes are TRBV6-1 and TRBJ1-5, with 8 bases fitting TRBD1. CDR1 MNHNS and CDR2 SASEGT come from the germline V gene. After removal of 1 base from V and 2 bases from J, the junction contained 10 bases not matched to a gene. CDR3 length: 18 amino acids. The CDR3 DNA reads TGTGCCAGCAGTGAAGGATCGACAGGGGCATGGGGCAATCAGCCCCAGCATTTT. Translation: CASSEGSTGAWGNQPQHF.